This T cell receptor (beta chain) was recorded in a study of shared clonotypes between healthy human individuals (dated by TCRdb to 2020 to 2022). For the study in its entirety: A couple of women and a few men aged 18 to 49 years were included in the cohort. To estimate repertoire size and how much clonotypes are shared between individuals, the study performed deep sequencing of blood TCR repertoires from about five healthy adults. Per donor, three plates each were used for CD4 naive and CD4 memory, two for CD8 naive, and one for CD8 memory. To increase sequencing depth and limit assay-specific biases, different laboratories used diverse techniques to prepare libraries and sequence TCR repertoires. Per donor, leukapheresis produced somewhere between about 0.94 and 10 billion PBMCs.

General findings and caveats noted by the study authors: Naive subsets generally had larger estimated clonotype richness than memory subsets did. Based on pairwise subsampling, the degree of clonotype sharing among donors was expected to be affected by sequencing depth. Because the study included only a small number of donors, the genetic and exposure-history diversity represented was limited. Rarefaction of sorted-subset datasets indicated incomplete sequencing despite the large sequencing depth. When a handful of donors were compared, the shared fraction of clonotypes was approximately 5% for naive CD4, around 3.6% for naive CD8, 2.3% for memory CD4, and approximately 0.4% for memory CD8. Only blood was sampled, and tissue TCR repertoires likely differ from those in blood. Clonotypes shared by all four sorted-subset donors showed higher generation probabilities than non-shared clonotypes.

Using the deep immunoSEQ assay, TCR CDR3 regions were amplified from genomic DNA by multiplex PCR. Extracted genomic DNA from each cell subset was distributed evenly across all wells of several immunoSEQ 96-well plates, and each plate was treated as a replicate. Each replicate PCR for sorted subsets received roughly 200 ng genomic DNA, equal to tens of thousands of T cell genomes. Purified libraries were quantified with a Qubit 3.0 fluorometer, sized on a Bioanalyzer 2100, and re-quantified with the KAPA Library Quantification kit. Each immunoSEQ 96-well plate was sequenced on its own single-read 150-cycle Illumina NextSeq 550 flow cell. The authors' pipeline ran thus. The immunoSEQ output contained only junctional sequences without quality scores, so filtering could not match that applied to full-length reads. Sequences were annotated with PyIR, a Python wrapper for IgBLAST v1.9, using IMGT germline references to assign V/J genes and CDR3. Reads were filtered out if the reads had weak V/J assignments (E-value above 1e-6), no CDR3, stop codons, out-of-frame junctions, or ambiguous translated residues. V3J clonotypes were defined as sequences sharing the same inferred V gene, J gene, and CDR3 amino acid sequence. Percentage overlap between repertoires was computed as shared unique clonotypes divided by the size of the smaller repertoire. Richness of each repertoire was evaluated using RTK rarefaction, the Chao1 estimator, and Recon v2.1 estimates of unobserved clonotypes. For all TCRbeta clonotypes obtained by the gDNA method from a handful of donors, generation probabilities were computed with OLGA. Imported from immuneACCESS, the table was reduced by TCRdb to in-frame sequences with V and J called. These copies leave out some clones; in studies compared against another copy, an unresolved V gene accounts for under half, and the cause of the remainder is not known. For V, J and clone size, that table is used; D and trimming come from the DNA. The sample records some 2.1 million clones, around 93% of which are singletons. The ten largest clones take up around 1.7% of the sample.

As to this clone: Its antigen remains undetermined. The input lacks base qualities; no much larger clone sits a single base away.

From a lookup of the germline V gene, CDR1 and CDR2 are SGDLS and YYNGEE. From the cysteine up to the phenylalanine, the CDR3 has a length of 15 residues. The only DNA kept is the CDR3, 45 bases in frame from the first base. Trimming accounts for 3 bases at V and 2 bases at J, while the number of junction bases matched to no gene is 4. CD8 naive samples were CD45RO-negative cells positively selected for CCR7, giving a CD45RA+CCR7+ population that excluded TemRA cells. The donors were healthy, HIV-negative adults who had no recently reported acute infections or vaccinations. Only Caucasian adults living in Nashville, Tennessee, USA were represented among the donors. Blood was obtained by leukapheresis, after which PBMCs were separated by Ficoll-Histopaque density gradient centrifugation and cryopreserved in liquid nitrogen vapor phase. Purity and quantity of every magnetically sorted T cell population were checked by analytical flow cytometry. Genomic DNA was isolated from each sorted fraction and quantified by UV absorbance on a Nanodrop 2000c.

The clonotype originates from a man between 18 and 29 years old in good health. Some clones in this sample may be carry-over from other donors' samples. The chain joins TRBV9 to TRBJ2-5, and TRBD1 aligns with 10 junction nucleotides. The sample taken for sequencing was naive CD8+ T cells from PBMCs. The cell subset or site label on this specimen signifies: CD45RA+CCR7+. The DNA reads TGTGCCAGCAGCGCCTGGGACAGGGGACAAGAGACCCAGTACTTC. Its translation is CASSAWDRGQETQYF.